A selection of T cell receptor beta chains follows, all from one sample in a study of T cell repertoires in cytomegalovirus infection. From the reads, TCRdb called clonotypes with MiXCR, one entry per CDR3 protein. The data hold 270,000 or so distinct CDR3 sequences, with more than 15% observed a single time. Source material: CD8+ T cells from PBMCs. Receptors originate from a human donor in good health (CMV status not recorded). Some clones in this sample may be carry-over from other donors' samples. Each CDR3 is given with its conserved first and last residue. D genes are given only for firm matches. Clone size is not always given. Where it is, it says once, few, many or a class for expanded clones.

J | length | V | D | size | DNA | CDR3
TRBJ1-1 | 13 | TRBV7-2 | - | many | TGTGCCAGCAGCTTAAACCTGGTCTCTGAAGCTTTCTTT | CASSLNLVSEAFF
TRBJ1-1 | 13 | TRBV24-1 | - | - | TGTGCCACCAGGATGGGTGGCAACACTGAAGCTTTCTTT | CATRMGGNTEAFF
TRBJ2-7 | 19 | TRBV4-1 | - | many | TGCGCCAGCAGCCAAGATTCCCGAAAAACGGGGTTAAGCTCCTACGAGCAGTACTTC | CASSQDSRKTGLSSYEQYF
TRBJ2-2 | 17 | TRBV15 | TRBD1 | - | TGTGCCACCAGCAGAGATGGTAGACAGGGAAACACCGGGGAGCTGTTTTTT | CATSRDGRQGNTGELFF
TRBJ1-2 | 17 | TRBV6-5 | - | few | TGTGCCAGCAGTTACTCGTATAGGGGCCAAGCTAACTATGGCTACACCTTC | CASSYSYRGQANYGYTF
TRBJ2-5 | 13 | TRBV28 | - | few | TGTGCCAGCAGTTTGGGCTGGCAAGAGACCCAGTACTTC | CASSLGWQETQYF
TRBJ2-2 | 13 | TRBV4-1 | - | - | TGCGCCAGCAGCCAAATAGAAACCGGGGAGCTGTTTTTT | CASSQIETGELFF
TRBJ2-3 | 14 | TRBV5-1 | - | - | TGCGCCAGCAGCTTGGTCCTTTACACAGATACGCAGTATTTT | CASSLVLYTDTQYF
TRBJ2-7 | 15 | TRBV6-6 | - | - | TGTGCCAGCAGTTGGAGGGGGGGAAGCTCCTACGAGCAGTACTTC | CASSWRGGSSYEQYF
TRBJ2-2 | 15 | TRBV12-3/TRBV12-4 | - | many | TGTGCCAGCAGTAACACAGGGTATTACACCGGGGAGCTGTTTTTT | CASSNTGYYTGELFF
TRBJ2-7 | 15 | TRBV5-5 | - | - | TGTGCCAGCAGCTTGGAGCAGGCTGGCTCCTACGAGCAGTACTTC | CASSLEQAGSYEQYF
TRBJ2-2 | 16 | TRBV4-1 | TRBD2 | once | TGTGCCAGCAGCCAAAAAAGCGGGGGGAACACCGGGGAGCTGTTTTTT | CASSQKSGGNTGELFF
TRBJ2-7 | 13 | TRBV20-1 | - | few | TGCAGTGCTAGTATGGTGGGATCCTACGAGCAGTACTTC | CSASMVGSYEQYF
TRBJ2-3 | 16 | TRBV2 | - | few | TGTGCCAGCAGTGAAACCCTGGGAGTCACCACAGATACGCAGTATTTT | CASSETLGVTTDTQYF
TRBJ1-2 | 13 | TRBV29-1 | - | - | TGCAGCGTTGAGGCGGCAGGGCTATATGGCTACACCTTC | CSVEAAGLYGYTF
TRBJ1-2 | 19 | TRBV2 | TRBD1 | - | TGTGCCAGCAGTGAACTGACAGGGTCATTTCGAGTATCAGCCTATGGCTACACCTTC | CASSELTGSFRVSAYGYTF
TRBJ1-6 | 14 | TRBV12-3/TRBV12-4 | TRBD1 | many | TGTGCCAGCAGTACCGGGACAGACTATTCACCCCTCCACTTT | CASSTGTDYSPLHF
TRBJ2-3 | 13 | TRBV2 | - | many | TGTGCCAGCAGTGGTACCAACACAGATACGCAGTATTTT | CASSGTNTDTQYF
TRBJ1-1 | 14 | TRBV12-3/TRBV12-4 | - | - | TGTGCCAGCGCCCTCCTGGGGGTGGGCACTGAAGCTTTCTTT | CASALLGVGTEAFF
TRBJ2-3 | 16 | TRBV7-2 | TRBD2 | many | TGTGCCAGCAGCCTGCGACTAGCGGGCCTCCCAGATACGCAGTATTTT | CASSLRLAGLPDTQYF
TRBJ1-4 | 14 | TRBV29-1 | - | - | TGCAGCGTTGTAAATCCCCAACGGGATGAAAAACTGTTTTTT | CSVVNPQRDEKLFF
TRBJ2-3 | 13 | TRBV19 | - | few | TGTGCCAGTAACCGGGACTTCACAGATACGCAGTATTTT | CASNRDFTDTQYF
TRBJ2-7 | 15 | TRBV5-6 | - | few | TGTGCCAGCAGCCCTGGGCTGGGGACCATCTACGAGCAGTACTTC | CASSPGLGTIYEQYF
TRBJ2-3 | 14 | TRBV7-8 | - | many | TGTGCCAGCAGCTTAGCGCAGGCCGGAGATACGCAGTATTTT | CASSLAQAGDTQYF
TRBJ2-7 | 16 | TRBV6-6 | - | many | TGTGCCAGCAGTACGCTAGGGGGGAATTCGGCCTACGAGCAGTACTTC | CASSTLGGNSAYEQYF
TRBJ2-5 | 18 | TRBV28 | TRBD2 | - | TGTGCCAGCAGTTCACCCTGGACTAGCGGGGGGGTCCAAGAGACCCAGTACTTC | CASSSPWTSGGVQETQYF
TRBJ1-1 | 11 | TRBV29-1 | - | - | TGCAGCGTTTTAGGACGGACTGAAGCTTTCTTT | CSVLGRTEAFF
TRBJ1-1 | 14 | TRBV7-9 | TRBD1 | many | TGTGCCAGCAGCCCCGGACAGGGAGCCACTGAAGCTTTCTTT | CASSPGQGATEAFF
TRBJ1-5 | 15 | TRBV6-6 | TRBD1 | - | TGTGCCAGCAGATACGTGGACAGGACAAATCAGCCCCAGCATTTT | CASRYVDRTNQPQHF
TRBJ2-6 | 12 | TRBV7-6 | - | many | TGTGCCAGCAGCTCCCCCACGAGCGTCCTGACTTTC | CASSSPTSVLTF
TRBJ1-2 | 13 | TRBV6-5 | - | - | TGTGCCAGCAGGTGGACAGCTAACTATGGCTACACCTTC | CASRWTANYGYTF
TRBJ1-1 | 12 | TRBV7-8 | - | many | TGTGCCAGCAGCTTAAAGGGGTCTGAAGCTTTCTTT | CASSLKGSEAFF
TRBJ1-2 | 13 | TRBV7-6 | - | - | TGTGCCAGCAGCTTAGGTCGAGGAAATGGCTACACCTTC | CASSLGRGNGYTF
TRBJ1-6 | 14 | TRBV4-1 | - | few | TGTGCCAGCAGCCCCGAAGACTCCGGTTCACCCCTCCACTTT | CASSPEDSGSPLHF
TRBJ2-5 | 16 | TRBV6-5 | - | - | TGTGCCAGCAGTTACTCCCCCGAGAATTACCAAGAGACCCAGTACTTC | CASSYSPENYQETQYF
TRBJ2-5 | 15 | TRBV2 | - | - | TGTGCCAGCAGTGAAGGTGGGCCTGCGTGGGAGACCCAGTACTTC | CASSEGGPAWETQYF
TRBJ2-7 | 16 | TRBV5-6 | - | once | TGTGCCAGCAGCTTCTGTGGGGAGAGGATTGACCACGAGCAGTACTTC | CASSFCGERIDHEQYF
TRBJ2-4 | 13 | TRBV7-9 | TRBD1 | many | TGTGCCAGCAAAGGCCCGGGACAGAACATTCAGTACTTC | CASKGPGQNIQYF
TRBJ2-3 | 17 | TRBV7-8 | TRBD2 | - | TGTGCCAGCAGTGCGGAGCGGGGGGGGGCTAGCACAGATACGCAGTATTTT | CASSAERGGASTDTQYF
TRBJ2-1 | 16 | TRBV5-6 | - | many | TGTGCCAGCAGCTGGGCCTCTAGTAGCTCCTACAATGAGCAGTTCTTC | CASSWASSSSYNEQFF
TRBJ1-1 | 15 | TRBV7-6 | - | many | TGTGCCAGCAGCTCCAGGGCGGACCGAGGGTCTGAAGCTTTCTTT | CASSSRADRGSEAFF